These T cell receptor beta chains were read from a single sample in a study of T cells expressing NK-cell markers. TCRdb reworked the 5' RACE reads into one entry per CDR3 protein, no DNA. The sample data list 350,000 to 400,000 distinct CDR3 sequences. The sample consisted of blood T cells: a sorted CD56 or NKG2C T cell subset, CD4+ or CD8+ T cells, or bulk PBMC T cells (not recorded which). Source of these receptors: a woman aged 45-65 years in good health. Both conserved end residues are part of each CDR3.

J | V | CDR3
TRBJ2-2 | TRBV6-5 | CASMLGQGLFGELFF
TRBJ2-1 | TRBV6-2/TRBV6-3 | CASSYSQSGGLGYNEQFF
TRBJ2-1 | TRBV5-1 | CASTLSTANNEQFF
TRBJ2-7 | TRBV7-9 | CATRLLSYEQYF
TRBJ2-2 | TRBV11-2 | CASSFVSGGNTGELFF
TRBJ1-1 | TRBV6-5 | CASSYSKEGGVSTEAFF
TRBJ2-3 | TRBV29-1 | CSVDANDGTDTQYF
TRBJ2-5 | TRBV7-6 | CASSSSSLGGKETQYF
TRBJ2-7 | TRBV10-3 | CAIRGLAGAGEQYF
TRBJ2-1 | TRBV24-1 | CATSGLAGGGGNEQFF
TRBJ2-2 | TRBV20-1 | CSARGVKEGTGELFF
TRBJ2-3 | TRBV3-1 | CASSQGAGYTDTQYF
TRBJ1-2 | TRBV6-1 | CASSEGWGNYGYTF
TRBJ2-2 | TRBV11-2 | CASSASNTGELFF
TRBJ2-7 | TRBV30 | CAWDIGIAYEQYF
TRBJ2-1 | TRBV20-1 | CSARARGTSGVRRSSYNEQFF
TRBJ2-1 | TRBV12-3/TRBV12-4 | CASSLMRDLYNEQFF
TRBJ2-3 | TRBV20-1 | CSATSHGGYTDTQYF
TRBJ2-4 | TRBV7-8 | CASSYPRRYQKAKNIQYF
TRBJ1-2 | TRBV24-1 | CATSDSTTVGYGYTF
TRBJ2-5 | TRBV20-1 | CSAHSGRETQETQYF
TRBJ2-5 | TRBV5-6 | CASSLRQEWEEEETQYF
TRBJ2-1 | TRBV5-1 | CASSPYPGPLMEQFF
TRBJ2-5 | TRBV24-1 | CATSDWGGGGETQYF
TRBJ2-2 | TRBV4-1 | CASSPRQNTNTGELFF
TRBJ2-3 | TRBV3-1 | CAPGKGSGFFTDTQYF